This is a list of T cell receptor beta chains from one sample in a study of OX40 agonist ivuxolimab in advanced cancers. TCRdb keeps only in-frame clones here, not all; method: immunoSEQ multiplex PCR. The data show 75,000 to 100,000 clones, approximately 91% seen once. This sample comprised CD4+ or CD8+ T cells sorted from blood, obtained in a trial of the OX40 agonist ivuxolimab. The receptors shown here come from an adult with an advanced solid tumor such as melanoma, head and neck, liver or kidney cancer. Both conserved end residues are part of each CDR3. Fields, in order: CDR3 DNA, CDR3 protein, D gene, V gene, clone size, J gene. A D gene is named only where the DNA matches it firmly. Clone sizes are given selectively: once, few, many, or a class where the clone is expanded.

TGTGCCAGCAGCCGATCCGGGACATCGGCCTACGAGCAGTACTTC,CASSRSGTSAYEQYF,-,TRBV9,-,TRBJ2-7
TGTGCCAGCAGCTTAGAGGCCGGGGTGGACGAGACCCAGTACTTC,CASSLEAGVDETQYF,-,TRBV7-2,-,TRBJ2-5
TGTGCCAGCAGCTTGGAACAGCTCTACTACAATGAGCAGTTCTTC,CASSLEQLYYNEQFF,-,TRBV5-6,-,TRBJ2-1
TGCGCCAGCAGCTTGAGTACAGGGGGCATCTACGAGCAGTACTTC,CASSLSTGGIYEQYF,TRBD1,TRBV5-1,-,TRBJ2-7
TGTGCCTGGAGTGTACCCTGGGACAGAGCTTTCTTT,CAWSVPWDRAFF,TRBD1,TRBV30,-,TRBJ1-1
TGTGCCAGCAGTTTCTCGGGTGGCACTGAAGCTTTCTTT,CASSFSGGTEAFF,-,TRBV27,-,TRBJ1-1
TGTGCCAGCAGCTTACAACCTACCTTAACCGGGACAGAACAAGAGACCCAGTACTTC,CASSLQPTLTGTEQETQYF,TRBD1,TRBV7-2,-,TRBJ2-5
TGTGCCAGTAGACCATCCGACAAAGAGACCCAGTACTTC,CASRPSDKETQYF,-,TRBV19,-,TRBJ2-5
TGTGCCAGCAGTTTAAATCTAGCGGGAGCTTGGGAGCAGTTCTTC,CASSLNLAGAWEQFF,TRBD2,TRBV27,once,TRBJ2-1
TGCGCCAGCAGCCAAGAGAAGGACAGGGGTGGTGAAAAACTGTTTTTT,CASSQEKDRGGEKLFF,TRBD1,TRBV4-3,-,TRBJ1-4
TGTGCCAGCAGTGGAGGGACAGGAGAGGGGGAGCAGTACTTC,CASSGGTGEGEQYF,TRBD1,TRBV2,-,TRBJ2-7
TGTGCCAGTAGTTCGCTGGCCGGGACAGGGACTGTTGAGACCCAGTACTTC,CASSSLAGTGTVETQYF,TRBD1,TRBV19,-,TRBJ2-5
TGCGCCAGCAGCAGCGAGGGGGCTGGGGCCAACGTCCTGACTTTC,CASSSEGAGANVLTF,-,TRBV5-1,-,TRBJ2-6
TGTGCCAGCAGCGATGACGCTAGCGGCCTTGAGCAGTTCTTC,CASSDDASGLEQFF,TRBD2,TRBV7-9,-,TRBJ2-1
TGTGCCAGCAAGGGACAGGAGAATTCACCCCTCCACTTT,CASKGQENSPLHF,TRBD1,TRBV2,few,TRBJ1-6
TGTGCCAGCAGCGTAGCTAGCGGGGGCCACAATGAGCAGTTCTTC,CASSVASGGHNEQFF,TRBD2,TRBV9,-,TRBJ2-1
TGTGCCAGCAGGGAGCGGGGGGGCACAGATACGCAGTATTTT,CASRERGGTDTQYF,TRBD2,TRBV6-1,-,TRBJ2-3
TGTGCCAGCAGCTATGACAGGGTTAGAGACAATGAGCAGTTCTTC,CASSYDRVRDNEQFF,TRBD1,TRBV5-4,-,TRBJ2-1
TGTGCCAGCAGTCACCAACTTACATACGAGCAGTACTTC,CASSHQLTYEQYF,-,TRBV28,-,TRBJ2-7
TGTGCCATCAGTGAAACAGGGGAAGGCTACACCTTC,CAISETGEGYTF,TRBD1,TRBV10-3,-,TRBJ1-2
TGTGCCACCAGGCTGGAGAACACTGAAGCTTTCTTT,CATRLENTEAFF,-,TRBV7-6,-,TRBJ1-1
TGCGCCAGCAGCCCCATCCCCCTAGACGAGCAGTACTTC,CASSPIPLDEQYF,-,TRBV5-1,-,TRBJ2-7
TGTGCCAGCAGCTTAGGGACAGGGGCGGATAATGAAAAACTGTTTTTT,CASSLGTGADNEKLFF,TRBD1,TRBV7-8,few,TRBJ1-4
TGTGCCAGCAGCTTCTATACTAGCGGGAACTACGAGCAGTACTTC,CASSFYTSGNYEQYF,TRBD2,TRBV5-6,-,TRBJ2-7
TGTGCCAGCAGCGCCCAGGGGGGAGGCAATCAGCCCCAGCATTTT,CASSAQGGGNQPQHF,TRBD1,TRBV7-9,-,TRBJ1-5
TGTGCCAGCAACCAGGGGGCGCGTGGCACTGAAGCTTTCTTT,CASNQGARGTEAFF,TRBD1,TRBV6-1,-,TRBJ1-1
TGTGCCAGTAGTACACCGCCGGCACCGCAGTATTTT,CASSTPPAPQYF,-,TRBV19,few,TRBJ2-3
TGTGCCTGGAGAATGTCCTCTGGAAACACCATATATTTT,CAWRMSSGNTIYF,-,TRBV30,-,TRBJ1-3
TGTGCCAGTAGTACGGTGTGGAACCATGAGCAGTTCTTC,CASSTVWNHEQFF,-,TRBV19,-,TRBJ2-1
TGTGCCAGCAGCCCAGCGGTGGAGGGGAAGAATGGCTACACCTTC,CASSPAVEGKNGYTF,-,TRBV6-6,-,TRBJ1-2